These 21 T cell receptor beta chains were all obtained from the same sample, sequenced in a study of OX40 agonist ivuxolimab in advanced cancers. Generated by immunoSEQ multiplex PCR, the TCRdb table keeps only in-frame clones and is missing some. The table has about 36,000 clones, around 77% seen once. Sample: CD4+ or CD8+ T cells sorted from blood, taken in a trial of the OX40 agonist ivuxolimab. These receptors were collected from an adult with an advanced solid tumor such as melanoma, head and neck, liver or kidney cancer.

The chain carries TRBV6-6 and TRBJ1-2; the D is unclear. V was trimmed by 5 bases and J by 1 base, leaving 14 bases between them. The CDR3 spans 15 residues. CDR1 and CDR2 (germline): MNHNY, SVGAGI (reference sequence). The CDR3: CASSPYGGSNYGYTF. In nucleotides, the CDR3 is TGTGCCAGCAGTCCGTATGGAGGGAGTAACTATGGCTACACCTTC.

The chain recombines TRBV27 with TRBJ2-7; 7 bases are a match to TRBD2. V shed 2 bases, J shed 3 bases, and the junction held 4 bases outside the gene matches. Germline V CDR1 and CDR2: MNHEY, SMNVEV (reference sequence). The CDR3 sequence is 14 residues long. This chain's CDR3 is CASSLGTTHYEQYF. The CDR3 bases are TGTGCCAGCAGTTTAGGGACTACACACTACGAGCAGTACTTC.

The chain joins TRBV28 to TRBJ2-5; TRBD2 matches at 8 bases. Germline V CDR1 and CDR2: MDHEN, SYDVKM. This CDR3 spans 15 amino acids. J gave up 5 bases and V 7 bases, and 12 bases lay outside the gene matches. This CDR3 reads CASTPGGGRGETQYF. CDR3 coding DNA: TGTGCCAGCACACCCGGCGGGGGGCGCGGGGAGACCCAGTACTTC. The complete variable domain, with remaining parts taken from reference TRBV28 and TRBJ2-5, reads DVKVTQSSRYLVKRTGEKVFLECVQDMDHENMFWYRQDPGLGLRLIYFSYDVKMKEKGDIPEGYSVSREKKERFSLILESASTNQTSMYLCASTPGGGRGETQYFGPGTRLLVL.

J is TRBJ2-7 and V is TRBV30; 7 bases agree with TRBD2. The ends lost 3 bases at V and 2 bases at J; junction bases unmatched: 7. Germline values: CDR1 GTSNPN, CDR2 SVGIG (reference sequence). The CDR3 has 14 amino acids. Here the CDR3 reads CAWRERGLTYEQYF. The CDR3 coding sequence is TGTGCCTGGAGGGAGAGGGGACTAACCTACGAGCAGTACTTC.

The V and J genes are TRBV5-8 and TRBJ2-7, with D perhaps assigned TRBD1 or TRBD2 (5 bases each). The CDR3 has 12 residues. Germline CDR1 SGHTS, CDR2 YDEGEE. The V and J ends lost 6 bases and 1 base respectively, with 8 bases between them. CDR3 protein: CASKRGSYEQYF. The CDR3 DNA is TGTGCCAGCAAGAGGGGTTCCTACGAGCAGTACTTC.

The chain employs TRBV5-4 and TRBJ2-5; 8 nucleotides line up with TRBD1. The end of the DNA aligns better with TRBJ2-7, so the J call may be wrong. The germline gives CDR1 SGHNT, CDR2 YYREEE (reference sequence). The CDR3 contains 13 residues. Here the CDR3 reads CASSPGQGNEQYF. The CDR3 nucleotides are TGTGCCAGCAGCCCAGGACAGGGAAACGAGCAGTACTTC.

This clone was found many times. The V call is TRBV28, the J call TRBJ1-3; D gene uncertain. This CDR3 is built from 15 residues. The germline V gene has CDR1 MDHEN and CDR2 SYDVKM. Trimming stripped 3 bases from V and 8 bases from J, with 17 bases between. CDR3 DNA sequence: TGTGCCAGCAGTTTGGAAGTGGGGATCCCGGACACCATATATTTT. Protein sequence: CASSLEVGIPDTIYF.

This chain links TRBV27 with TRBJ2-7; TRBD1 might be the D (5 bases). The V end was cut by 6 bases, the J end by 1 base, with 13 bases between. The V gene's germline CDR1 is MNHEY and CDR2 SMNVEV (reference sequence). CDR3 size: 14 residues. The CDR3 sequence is CASRPGYRSYEQYF. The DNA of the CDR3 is TGTGCCAGCAGACCAGGCTACAGGTCCTACGAGCAGTACTTC.

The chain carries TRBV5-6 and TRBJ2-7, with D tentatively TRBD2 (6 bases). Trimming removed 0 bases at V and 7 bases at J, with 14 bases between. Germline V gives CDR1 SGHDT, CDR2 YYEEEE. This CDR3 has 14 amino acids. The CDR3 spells CASSLVGGSGEQYF. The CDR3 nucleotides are TGTGCCAGCAGCTTGGTAGGAGGGTCGGGGGAGCAGTACTTC.

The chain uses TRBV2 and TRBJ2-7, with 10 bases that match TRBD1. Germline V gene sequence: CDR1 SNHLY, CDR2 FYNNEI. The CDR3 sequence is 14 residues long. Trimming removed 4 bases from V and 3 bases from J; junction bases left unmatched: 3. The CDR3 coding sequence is TGTGCCAGCAGTGGGAGGACAGGGGGCTACGAGCAGTACTTC. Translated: CASSGRTGGYEQYF.

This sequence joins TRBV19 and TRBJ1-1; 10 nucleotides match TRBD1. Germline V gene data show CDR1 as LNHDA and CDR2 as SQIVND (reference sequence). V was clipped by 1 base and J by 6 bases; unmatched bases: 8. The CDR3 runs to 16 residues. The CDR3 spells CASSIAADRGVPEAFF. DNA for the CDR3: TGTGCCAGTAGTATAGCGGCGGACAGGGGGGTTCCTGAAGCTTTCTTT.

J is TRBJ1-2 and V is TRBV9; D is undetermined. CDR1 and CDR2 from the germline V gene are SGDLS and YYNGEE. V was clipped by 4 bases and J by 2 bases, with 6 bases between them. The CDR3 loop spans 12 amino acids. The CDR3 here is CASSTTNYGYTF. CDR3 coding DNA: TGTGCCAGCAGCACCACAAACTATGGCTACACCTTC.

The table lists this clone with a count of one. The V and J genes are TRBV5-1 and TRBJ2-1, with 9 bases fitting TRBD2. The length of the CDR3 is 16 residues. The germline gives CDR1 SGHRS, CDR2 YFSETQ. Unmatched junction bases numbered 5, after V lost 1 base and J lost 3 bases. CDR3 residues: CASSLTPSGDYNEQFF. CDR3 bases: TGCGCCAGCAGCTTGACTCCTAGCGGGGACTACAATGAGCAGTTCTTC.

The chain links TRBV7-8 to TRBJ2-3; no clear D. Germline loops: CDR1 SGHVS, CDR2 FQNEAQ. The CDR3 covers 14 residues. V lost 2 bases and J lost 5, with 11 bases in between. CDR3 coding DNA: TGTGCCAGCAGCTTATTACTCTTGGAAGATACGCAGTATTTT. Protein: CASSLLLLEDTQYF.

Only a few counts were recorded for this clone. The CDR3 DNA is TGTGCCAGCAGCCCCGGGGGACAGGGGATCGTTGAGCAGTACTTC. Its protein product is CASSPGGQGIVEQYF. V is TRBV14 and J is TRBJ2-7, with TRBD1 identical over 10 bases. Per the germline V gene, CDR1 is SGHDN and CDR2 is FVKESK. This CDR3 spans 15 amino acids. V was pared by 4 bases and J by 7 bases, with 10 bases of the junction left unmatched. Supplemented by reference TRBV14 and TRBJ2-7, the full variable domain reads EAGVTQFPSHSVIEKGQTVTLRCDPISGHDNLYWYRRVMGKEIKFLLHFVKESKQDESGMPNNRFLAERTGGTYSTLKVQPAELEDSGVYFCASSPGGQGIVEQYFGPGTRLTVT.

The CDR3 sequence: CASSSQGATETQYF. The CDR3 nucleotides are TGTGCCAGCAGCTCACAGGGGGCTACAGAGACCCAGTACTTC. V is TRBV7-2 and J is TRBJ2-5; 9 bases align to TRBD1. This CDR3 comprises 14 residues. Germline loops: CDR1 SGHTA, CDR2 FQGNSA. V shed 4 bases and J 4 bases; nucleotides not matched to a gene: 4.

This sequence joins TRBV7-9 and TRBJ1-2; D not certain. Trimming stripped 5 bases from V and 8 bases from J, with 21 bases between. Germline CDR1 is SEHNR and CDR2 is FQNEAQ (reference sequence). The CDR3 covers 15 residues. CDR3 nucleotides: TGTGCCAGCAGCCCCCCGGCGGGGTTTAGGCGGGGCTACACCTTC. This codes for CASSPPAGFRRGYTF.

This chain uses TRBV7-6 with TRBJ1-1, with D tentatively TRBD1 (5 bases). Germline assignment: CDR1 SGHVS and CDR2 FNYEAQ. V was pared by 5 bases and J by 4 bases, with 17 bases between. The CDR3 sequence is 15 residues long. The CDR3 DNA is TGTGCCAGCAGCCCTTACCCCCTCGGGGGCACTGAAGCTTTCTTT. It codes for CASSPYPLGGTEAFF.

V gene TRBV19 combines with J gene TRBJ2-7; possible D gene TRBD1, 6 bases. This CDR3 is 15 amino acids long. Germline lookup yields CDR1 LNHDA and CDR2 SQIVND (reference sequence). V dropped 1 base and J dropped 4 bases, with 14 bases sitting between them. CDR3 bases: TGTGCCAGTAGTATAGTACCGGGACAACTGTACGAGCAGTACTTC. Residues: CASSIVPGQLYEQYF.

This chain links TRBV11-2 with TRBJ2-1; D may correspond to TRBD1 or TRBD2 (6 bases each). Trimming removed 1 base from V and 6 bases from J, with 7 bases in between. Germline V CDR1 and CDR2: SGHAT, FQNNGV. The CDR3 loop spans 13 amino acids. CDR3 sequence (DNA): TGTGCCAGCAGCTTAGGGGGGGCCAATGAGCAGTTCTTC. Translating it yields CASSLGGANEQFF.

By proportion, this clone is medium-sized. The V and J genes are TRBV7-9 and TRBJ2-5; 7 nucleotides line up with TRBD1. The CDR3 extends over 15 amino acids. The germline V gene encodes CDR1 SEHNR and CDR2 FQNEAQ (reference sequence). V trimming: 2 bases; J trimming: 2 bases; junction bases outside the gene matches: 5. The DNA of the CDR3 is TGTGCCAGCAGCTTATGGGGACAGCCTCAAGAGACCCAGTACTTC. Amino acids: CASSLWGQPQETQYF.